This T cell receptor beta chain was sequenced for a study of blood T cells in healthy people across ages (dated by TCRdb to between 2015 and 2016). Looking at the study overall: In model experiments, template switching captured roughly one uniquely barcoded TCR beta cDNA molecule for every two T cells. Two additional independent replicas of 1 million unique cDNA reads from the same blood draw were analyzed for two donors (one aged 18 to 30 and one aged 80 or older). To track age-related changes in TCR beta repertoire diversity, the study relied on deep sequencing normalized with unique cDNA molecular identifiers. The donors were divided into four age groups: young (average approximately 15 years), middle-aged (under 40), aged (approximately 62) and long-lived (nearly 85). The study at large found these results: Estimates of total diversity from one million sequenced T cells were regarded as lower bounds and underestimates. Because donor CMV infection status was unknown, age-related changes in expanded clonotypes were potentially confounded. The percentage of naive T cells measured by flow cytometry correlated strongly with observed TCR beta diversity. As age increased, observed TCR beta diversity per million T cells dropped in a roughly linear way, and a significant reduction was already evident by age roughly 36. Because profiling used bulk unsorted PBMCs, naive and antigen-experienced compartments could not be compared conclusively. Compared with the aged group, more naive CD4+ T cells, fewer expanded clones and increased TCR diversity were shown by the long-lived group, suggesting age selection.

The library was generated by 5' RACE. Data came from an Illumina HiSeq 2500. A second PCR of about 6 to 12 cycles was performed with a sample-barcoded 5' primer and a J-beta primer mix. A unique molecular identifier was introduced onto each TCR beta cDNA molecule by a template-switch 5' adaptor carrying 12 random nucleotides. Each sample yielded at least 3 million CDR3-containing paired-end reads. All of the RNA was converted into first-strand cDNA using the Mint cDNA synthesis kit, with a TRBC-specific oligonucleotide serving as the primer. After uracil-DNA glycosylase treatment, a first 18-cycle PCR used universal primers M1SS and BC2_uni_R on all cDNA. Turning to the authors' computational methods: For normalization, 1 million high-quality reads, each with a distinct molecular identifier, were randomly selected from each sample. Reads sharing molecular identifiers were discarded rather than binned into consensus sequences. CDR3 identification, clonotype clustering and error correction used MiTCR with a Q25 quality threshold and the strictest error-elimination algorithm. A nonparametric unseen species model with Euler transformation was used to estimate a lower bound on total TCR beta diversity. TCRdb reprocessing: public reads trimmed at Q25 with fastp, clones called with MiXCR, in-frame beta chains kept. Rows are unified per CDR3 protein, each entry keeping the most common DNA and genes. TCRdb's processing, not the authors', yielded these V and J calls. The sample includes 450,000 to 600,000 distinct CDR3 sequences, with over 25% observed a single time. The ten largest clones represent over 3.5% of the sample.

This clonotype came up a few times. Its target antigen remains unknown. The sample holds no much larger clone one base away, and base qualities are not on file. The donors were around 39 Caucasian individuals from Russia, aged roughly 6 to 100 years, who were systemically healthy. Each donor gave ten milliliters of peripheral blood, collected into EDTA-treated Vacutainer tubes. Ficoll-Paque density-gradient centrifugation was used to isolate PBMCs, with at least 7 million obtained per sample. Total RNA was extracted from PBMCs with Trizol reagent, with at least 5.5 micrograms obtained per sample. For every donor, flow cytometry on a PBMC aliquot measured the percentage of naive CD45RAhigh/CD27high T cells. The CDR3 sequence holds 16 residues, the cysteine and phenylalanine included. Here the CDR3 DNA is all that survives: 48 bases in frame from base 1. The germline V gene (reference sequence) yields SGHNT for CDR1 and YYREEE for CDR2. V and J are trimmed by 5 bases and 0 bases, and the gene matches miss 7 bases of the junction.

This sample was also put to use in a study of T cells of mothers and their children. As described in the second report: Nine systemically healthy Caucasian individuals, comprising three mothers and their six children, were included as donors. cDNA synthesis consumed the entire amount of extracted RNA, loaded at about 1.5 ug RNA in each 15 ul reaction. In the second PCR, sample barcodes and 2-4 random nucleotides were introduced via the M1S primer. Over 8.5 million TCR beta CDR3 reads were obtained for each mother, and some 3 million reads were obtained for each child. Thymic selection shapes the output of TCR recombination in a similar way in related and unrelated pairs, and inherited differences have a minor effect. Normalized repertoire overlap was always found to be slightly, but never significantly, higher in related mother-child pairs than in unrelated mother-child pairs. No persistent microchimeric T cell clones were found, with a detection sensitivity of approximately 100 clones per million clonotypes. The study used deep NGS to compare TCR beta repertoires of mothers and children, seeking features distinguishing related mother-child pairs from unrelated individuals. The mean age was roughly 44 +/- 4 years for the mothers and roughly 10 +/- 4 years for the children. After adapter ligation was performed with NEBNext reagents, the libraries were sequenced on an Illumina HiSeq 2000 with 100+100 nt paired-end reads. To prevent cross-contamination, the mother and child libraries were prepared one month apart and sequenced in separate runs. Each donor had between about 450,000 and 2,100,000 distinct TCR beta clonotypes identified. Naive TCR beta clonotypes were estimated from low-frequency clonotypes matched to each donor's FACS-determined naive share, without sorting.

Specimen: blood. This receptor chain uses TRBV5-4 and TRBJ2-2; the central 7 bases match TRBD1. This sequence originates from a boy aged 2-15 years in good health. The CDR3 region reads CASRVSGTANTGELFF. The sequence in DNA is TGTGCCAGCAGAGTTTCCGGGACAGCGAACACCGGGGAGCTGTTTTTT.